Below are 2 T cell receptor beta chains sequenced from a single sample in a study of cytomegalovirus exposure and HLA in healthy donors. The primer mix had 60 Vbeta and 13 Jbeta primers. Libraries were prepared by immunoSEQ multiplex PCR; TCRdb keeps only in-frame clonotypes and omits some of them. This sample has 110,000 or so clones, with roughly 80% found just once. The sequenced sample consisted of PBMCs. These receptors came from a woman in her fifties or sixties in good health and CMV-seropositive.

There are a few counts of this clone. The chain recombines TRBV27 with TRBJ2-7; perhaps TRBD1 as D (6 bases). The germline gives CDR1 MNHEY, CDR2 SMNVEV (reference sequence). With 4 bases removed from V and 0 bases from J, the gap between germline ends came to 10 bases. This CDR3 spans 14 amino acids. The CDR3 region has the DNA TGTGCCAGCAGTTCCACAGGGAGCTCCTACGAGCAGTACTTC. This translates into CASSSTGSSYEQYF.

The CDR3 region is CASSPRTGPNTGELFF. The CDR3 DNA follows: TGTGCCAGCTCACCAAGGACAGGCCCGAACACCGGGGAGCTGTTTTTT. This chain joins TRBV18 and TRBJ2-2, with 7 bases fitting TRBD1. V lost 2 bases, J lost 0 bases, and 3 bases stayed unmatched. Germline loops: CDR1 KGHSH, CDR2 LQKENI. The CDR3 totals 16 residues.